The 6 T cell receptor beta chains given below trace back to one sample, sequenced in a study of cytomegalovirus exposure and HLA in healthy donors. It was with 60 Vbeta and 13 Jbeta primers that the PCR ran. Profiled with immunoSEQ multiplex PCR; TCRdb holds only in-frame clones, not every one. This table holds 180,000 or so clones. What was sequenced was PBMCs. The receptors were sampled from a woman under 30 in good health and CMV-seropositive.

The chain couples TRBV4-1 to TRBJ2-7, with D maybe TRBD1 (6 bases). The V and J ends lost 2 bases and 3 bases respectively, with 20 bases between them. Germline assignment: CDR1 MGHRA and CDR2 YSYEKL. This CDR3 region has 17 residues. CDR3 in DNA: TGCGCCAGCAGCCAAAAAGTGGGAATCGAAGGGGGCTACGAGCAGTACTTC. It codes for CASSQKVGIEGGYEQYF.

The V call is TRBV19, the J call TRBJ2-5, with 9 bases fitting TRBD1. Germline-derived CDR1 and CDR2 are LNHDA and SQIVND (reference sequence). Trimming took 5 bases from V and 3 from J; bases not matched to a gene: 7. The CDR3 spans 15 residues. As DNA, the CDR3 is TGTGCCAGTAGTTCCCTCCGGGACAGGGAAGAGACCCAGTACTTC. This translates into CASSSLRDREETQYF.

The chain joins TRBV27 to TRBJ2-1; 16 nucleotides match TRBD2. The CDR3 is 20 amino acids. With V trimmed by 7 bases and J by 4 bases, 16 bases remained unmatched. The germline V gene has CDR1 MNHEY and CDR2 SMNVEV (reference sequence). The CDR3 region has the DNA TGTGCCAGCACCCAATCGCCGGGACTAGCGGGAGGGCCGGGGTACAATGAGCAGTTCTTC. This translates into CASTQSPGLAGGPGYNEQFF.

The chain couples TRBV7-9 to TRBJ1-1; D is undetermined. V was cut by 5 bases and J by 5 bases, with 12 bases left in between. CDR1 is SEHNR, CDR2 FQNEAQ, per germline (reference sequence). The CDR3 runs to 13 residues. The CDR3 region is CASSPSGGTEAFF. CDR3 DNA: TGTGCCAGCAGCCCGAGCGGAGGGACTGAAGCTTTCTTT. Full variable domain (remainder filled in from reference TRBV7-9 and TRBJ1-1): DTGVSQNPRHKITKRGQNVTFRCDPISEHNRLYWYRQTLGQGPEFLTYFQNEAQLEKSRLLSDRFSAERPKGSFSTLEIQRTEQGDSAMYLCASSPSGGTEAFFGQGTRLTVV.

The chain employs TRBV7-3 and TRBJ2-7, with TRBD2 identical over 8 bases. The CDR3 contains 15 residues. Germline V gene data show CDR1 as SGHTA and CDR2 as FQGTGA. The V and J ends lost 2 bases and 3 bases, in that order; junction bases with no gene match: 6. The CDR3 DNA is TGTGCCAGCAGCTTAGCCGGCGGGGGGCACTACGAGCAGTACTTC. This gives the protein CASSLAGGGHYEQYF.

This rearrangement joins TRBV6-1 to TRBJ1-1; TRBD1 agrees at 7 bases. The CDR3 loop spans 15 amino acids. Germline-derived CDR1 and CDR2 are MNHNS and SASEGT. V shed 6 bases and J 0 bases; nucleotides not matched to a gene: 7. The CDR3 loop reads CASSALGTVNTEAFF. CDR3 nucleotides: TGTGCCAGCAGCGCCTTAGGGACAGTGAACACTGAAGCTTTCTTT.